This TCR beta chain is from a study of T cell responses to AZD1222 COVID-19 vaccine. This CDR3 comprises 14 residues. CDR1 is LNHDA, CDR2 SQIVND, per germline (reference sequence). Trimming pared 7 bases from V and 0 bases from J, leaving 13 bases between. The method was immunoSEQ multiplex PCR; TCRdb's version includes in-frame clones alone and lacks a portion of them. The sample has more than 75,000 clones, around 89% seen once. Specimen: peripheral blood, collected on day 0 of AZD1222 vaccination. The V and J genes are TRBV19 and TRBJ2-7; unclear D gene. The sequence derives from an adult in good health. The CDR3 sequence: CASMNPPSSYEQYF. In nucleotides, the CDR3 is TGTGCCAGTATGAATCCACCGAGCTCCTACGAGCAGTACTTC.